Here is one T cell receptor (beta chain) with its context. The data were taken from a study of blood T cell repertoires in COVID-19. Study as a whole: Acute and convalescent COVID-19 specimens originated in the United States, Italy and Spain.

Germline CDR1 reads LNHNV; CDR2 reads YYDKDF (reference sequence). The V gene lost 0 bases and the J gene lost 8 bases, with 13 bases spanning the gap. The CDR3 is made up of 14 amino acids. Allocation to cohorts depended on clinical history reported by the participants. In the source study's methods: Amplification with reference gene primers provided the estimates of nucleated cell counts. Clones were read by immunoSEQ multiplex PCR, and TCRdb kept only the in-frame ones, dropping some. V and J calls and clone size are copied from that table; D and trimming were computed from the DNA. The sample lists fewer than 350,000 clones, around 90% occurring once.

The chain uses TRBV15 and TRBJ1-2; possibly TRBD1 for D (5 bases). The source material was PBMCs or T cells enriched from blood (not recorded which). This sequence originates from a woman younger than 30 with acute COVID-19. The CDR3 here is CATSREGTGLGYTF. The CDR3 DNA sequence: TGTGCCACCAGCAGAGAGGGGACGGGACTGGGCTACACCTTC.